The subject of this entry is one T cell receptor beta chain. Other DNA sequences in the same sample also yield this CDR3. This entry belongs to a study of blood T cell repertoires in COVID-19. As for the study in general: Acute and convalescent COVID-19 samples came from the United States, Italy and Spain.

CDR1 is MNHEY, CDR2 SMNVEV, per germline (reference sequence). The CDR3 length is 14 residues. V lost 3 bases to trimming and J lost 1 base, with 9 bases between them. The assay was immunoSEQ multiplex PCR, and TCRdb's table has in-frame clones only and misses some. The sample records 100,000 to 150,000 clones, around 86% being singletons. The chain recombines TRBV27 with TRBJ1-1; weak D call: TRBD1 (6 bases). Sequences were obtained from peripheral blood. This sequence was found in a woman aged 60-70 years with active or convalescent COVID-19. Written as DNA, the CDR3 is TGTGCCAGCAGTTTGCAGGGGTCGAACACTGAAGCTTTCTTT. Translated: CASSLQGSNTEAFF.